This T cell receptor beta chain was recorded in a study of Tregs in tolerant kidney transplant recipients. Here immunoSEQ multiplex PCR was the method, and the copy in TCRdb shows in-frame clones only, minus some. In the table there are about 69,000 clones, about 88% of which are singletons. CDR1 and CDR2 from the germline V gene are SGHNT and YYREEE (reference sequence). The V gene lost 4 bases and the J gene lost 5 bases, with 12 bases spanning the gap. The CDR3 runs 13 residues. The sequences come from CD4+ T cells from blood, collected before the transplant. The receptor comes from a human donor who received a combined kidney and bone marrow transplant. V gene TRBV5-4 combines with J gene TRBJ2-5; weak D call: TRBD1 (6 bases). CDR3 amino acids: CASSPGGRETQYF. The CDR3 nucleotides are TGTGCCAGCAGCCCTGGGGGCCGGGAGACCCAGTACTTC. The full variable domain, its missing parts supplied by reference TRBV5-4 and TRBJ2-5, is ETGVTQSPTHLIKTRGQQVTLRCSSQSGHNTVSWYQQALGQGPQFIFQYYREEENGRGNFPPRFSGLQFPNYSSELNVNALELDDSALYLCASSPGGRETQYFGPGTRLLVL.